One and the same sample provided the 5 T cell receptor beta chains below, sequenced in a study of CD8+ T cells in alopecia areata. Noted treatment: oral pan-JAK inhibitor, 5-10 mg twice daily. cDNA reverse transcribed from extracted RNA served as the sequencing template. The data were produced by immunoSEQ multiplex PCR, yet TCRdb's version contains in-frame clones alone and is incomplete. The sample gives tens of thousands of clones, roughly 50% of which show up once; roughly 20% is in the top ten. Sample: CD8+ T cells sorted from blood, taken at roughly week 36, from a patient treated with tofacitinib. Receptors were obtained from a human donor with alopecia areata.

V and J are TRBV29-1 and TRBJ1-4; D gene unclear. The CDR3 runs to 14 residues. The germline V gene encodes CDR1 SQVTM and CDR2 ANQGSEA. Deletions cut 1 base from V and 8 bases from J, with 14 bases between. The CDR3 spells CSVEGEGGEEKLFF. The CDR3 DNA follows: TGCAGCGTTGAAGGGGAAGGAGGCGAGGAAAAACTGTTTTTT.

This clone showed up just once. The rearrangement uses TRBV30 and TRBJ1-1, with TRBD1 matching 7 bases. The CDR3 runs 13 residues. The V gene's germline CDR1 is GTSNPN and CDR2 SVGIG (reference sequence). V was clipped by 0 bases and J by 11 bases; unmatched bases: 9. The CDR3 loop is CAWSVQDRHRAFF. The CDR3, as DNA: TGTGCCTGGAGTGTACAGGACAGGCACAGGGCTTTCTTT.

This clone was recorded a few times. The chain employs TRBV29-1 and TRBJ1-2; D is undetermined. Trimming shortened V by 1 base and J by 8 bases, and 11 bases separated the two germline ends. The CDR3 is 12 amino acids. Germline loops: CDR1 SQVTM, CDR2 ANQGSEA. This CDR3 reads CSVEVARSGYTF. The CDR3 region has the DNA TGCAGCGTTGAAGTCGCACGAAGCGGCTACACCTTC.

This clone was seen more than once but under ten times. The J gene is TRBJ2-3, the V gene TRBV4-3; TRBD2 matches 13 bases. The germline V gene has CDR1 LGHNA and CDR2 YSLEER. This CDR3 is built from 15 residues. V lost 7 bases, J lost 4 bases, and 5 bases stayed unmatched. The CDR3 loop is CASKTGLAGADTQYF. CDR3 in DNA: TGCGCCAGCAAAACCGGACTAGCGGGAGCAGATACGCAGTATTTT.

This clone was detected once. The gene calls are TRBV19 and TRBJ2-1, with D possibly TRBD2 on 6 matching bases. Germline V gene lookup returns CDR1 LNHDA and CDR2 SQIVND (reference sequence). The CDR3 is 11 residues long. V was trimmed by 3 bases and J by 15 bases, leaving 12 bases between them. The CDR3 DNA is TGTGCCAGTAGTATGCCCGGGGGTCTGTTCTTC. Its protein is CASSMPGGLFF. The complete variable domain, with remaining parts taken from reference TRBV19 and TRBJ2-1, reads DGGITQSPKYLFRKEGQNVTLSCEQNLNHDAMYWYRQDPGQGLRLIYYSQIVNDFQKGDIAEGYSVSREKKESFPLTVTSAQKNPTAFYLCASSMPGGLFFGPGTRLTVL.